The T cell receptor (beta chain) described here comes from a study of T cell repertoires in cytomegalovirus infection. Overall study: The study used recently identified HLA-C-restricted and well-studied HLA-B-restricted CMV epitopes. Indicated by public TCR beta signatures were CMV infection and matching HLA type. Study-wide findings and caveats: The cumulative frequency of public TCR beta families identified carriers of CMV plus the relevant HLA.

This clonotype was observed a few times. The antigen is undetermined. TCRdb ran MiXCR on the reads and lists one entry per CDR3 protein. Of 640,000 or so distinct CDR3 sequences in the sample, 30% to 40% were seen once. V was clipped by 3 bases and J by 5 bases, with 9 bases between them. Germline-derived CDR1 and CDR2 are SGHTA and FQGNSA. The CDR3 loop spans 13 amino acids. This clonotype originated in a human donor in good health (CMV status not recorded). Some clones in this sample may be carry-over from other donors' samples. J is TRBJ2-3 and V is TRBV7-2, with D hard to call. This material consisted of cultured PBMCs, taken from culture after CMV antigen stimulation. The CDR3 protein is CASSFRSGDTQYF. Written as DNA, the CDR3 is TGTGCCAGCAGCTTCCGTTCGGGAGATACGCAGTATTTT.